This is a list of T cell receptor beta chains from one sample in a study of cytomegalovirus exposure and HLA in healthy donors. Using immunoSEQ multiplex PCR, the repertoire was profiled, and TCRdb retains in-frame clones only, with some absent. The sample records around 120,000 clones, approximately 85% being singletons. Source material: PBMCs. The receptors derive from a boy younger than 18 in good health and CMV-seronegative. Each CDR3 is given with its conserved first and last residue. Some rows mark clone size as missing; the rest say once, few, many or name a class of expanded clone.

>NA|TRBV4-1|TRBJ2-1
CASSQGPTSGGAFSYNEQFF
>NA|TRBV6-1|TRBJ2-6
CASSEARVTGANVLTF
>NA|TRBV4-3|TRBJ2-2
CASSQDFSTAGGAGELFF
>NA|TRBV18|TRBJ1-2
CASSQDRTGHYGYPF
>NA|TRBV7-2|TRBJ2-5
CASSKWDRGTETQYF
>NA|TRBV5-4|TRBJ2-1
CASSLGAGNSYNEQFF
>NA|TRBV5-1|TRBJ1-3
CASSAGTSSGNTIYF
>NA|TRBV7-8|TRBJ1-2
CASSLAAGDYGYTF
>few|TRBV4-3|TRBJ2-5
CASSQDLAGPPYF
>NA|TRBV27|TRBJ1-2
CASTLLSGQGASDGYTF
>once|TRBV4-2|TRBJ2-4
CASSSTGTGGGHIQYF
>NA|TRBV25-1|TRBJ2-1
CASSVGGGNEQFF
>NA|TRBV7-2|TRBJ2-3
CASSDASGATQYF
>NA|TRBV29-1|TRBJ1-1
CSVERGMGGEAFF
>NA|TRBV11-3|TRBJ1-2
CASSLSPRVPYTGYTF
>few|TRBV11-3|TRBJ1-1
CASSSGQMNTEAFF
>NA|TRBV6-5|TRBJ1-6
CASSYSGSPLHF
>NA|TRBV7-2|TRBJ1-1
CASSAPGTGERTEAFF
>NA|TRBV2|TRBJ2-6
CASIRGTLNSGANVLTF
>NA|TRBV4-1|TRBJ2-2
CASSGLAGVSGELFF
>NA|TRBV7-9|TRBJ2-1
CASSSTNPGLKYNEQFF
>NA|TRBV7-2|TRBJ2-2
CASSWTGRYTGELFF
>NA|TRBV19|TRBJ2-4
CASSPQTGEGWIQYF
>once|TRBV7-3|TRBJ2-3
CASSSGSKGRDTQYF
>NA|TRBV9|TRBJ1-2
CASRVVGGDGYGYTF
>NA|TRBV28|TRBJ1-1
CAILSPGTGVTEAFF
>NA|TRBV27|TRBJ2-7
CASSPRDREGYEQYF
>NA|TRBV4-2|TRBJ2-7
CASSQERGPVGEQYF
>NA|TRBV6-1|TRBJ1-4
CASSEGGGNEKLFF
>NA|TRBV9|TRBJ1-2
CASSVAVTGSDGYTF
>NA|TRBV4-1|TRBJ2-7
CASREAGGSYEQYF
>NA|TRBV5-8|TRBJ1-1
CASSSGSWQTEAFF
>NA|TRBV6-5|TRBJ2-3
CASSYLGESTDTQYF
>NA|TRBV5-6|TRBJ1-2
CASRLGGPNSNYGYTF
>NA|TRBV7-8|TRBJ2-3
CASSSKAGYTDTQYF
>NA|TRBV4-2|TRBJ2-5
CASSQGTSNGVETQYF
>NA|TRBV7-3|TRBJ2-5
CASSLTGSRETQYF
>NA|TRBV30|TRBJ2-7
CAWSAVAGAMEQYF
>NA|TRBV6-1|TRBJ2-1
CASTYSSSYNEQFF
>NA|TRBV7-9|TRBJ2-1
CASSHGSGDYNEQFF
>NA|TRBV18|TRBJ2-7
CASSLGTNSYEQYF
>once|TRBV6-1|TRBJ1-2
CASSEWTGSGYTF